The 8 T cell receptor beta chains reported below all come from one sample, sequenced in a study of cytomegalovirus exposure and HLA in healthy donors. The PCR contained 60 Vbeta and 13 Jbeta primers. Profiled with immunoSEQ multiplex PCR; TCRdb holds only in-frame clones, not every one. The sample has 60,000 to 80,000 clones; about four fifths are singletons. Specimen: PBMCs. The receptors stem from a woman between 25 and 40 years old in good health and CMV-seronegative.

The chain has TRBV5-1 and TRBJ2-1; possibly TRBD2 for D (7 bases). CDR1 is SGHRS, CDR2 YFSETQ, per germline. Between the trimmed V and J ends, which lost 1 base and 5 bases, there was a span of 19 bases. The CDR3 covers 17 residues. The CDR3 DNA reads as TGCGCCAGCAGCTTGAGGGGGGGCGGGAGTACGGACAATGAGCAGTTCTTC. This codes for CASSLRGGGSTDNEQFF.

The rearrangement joins TRBV13 to TRBJ1-2; 9 bases agree with TRBD1. This CDR3 contains 13 residues. V was pared by 3 bases and J by 7 bases, with 3 bases of the junction left unmatched. CDR1 is PRHDT and CDR2 is FYEKMQ in the germline V gene (reference sequence). The CDR3 coding sequence is TGTGCCAGCAGCTTCACAGGGGGCGGTGGCTACACCTTC. Its protein product is CASSFTGGGGYTF. Full variable domain (rest looked up from reference TRBV13 and TRBJ1-2): AAGVIQSPRHLIKEKRETATLKCYPIPRHDTVYWYQQGPGQDPQFLISFYEKMQSDKGSIPDRFSAQQFSDYHSELNMSSLELGDSALYFCASSFTGGGGYTFGSGTRLTVV.

The chain employs TRBV30 and TRBJ2-7, with D perhaps TRBD2 (6 bases). The ends were cut back, 7 bases at V and 2 bases at J, with 15 bases in the middle. CDR3 length equals 13 residues. Germline CDR1 is GTSNPN and CDR2 is SVGIG (reference sequence). DNA for the CDR3: TGTGCCTTGGAGAAGACTAGGGCCTACGAGCAGTACTTC. This gives the protein CALEKTRAYEQYF.

This clone was seen a few times. The CDR3 region has the DNA TGTGCCAGCAGCTTCCGGGACAGGGGATACAATGAGCAGTTCTTC. It encodes CASSFRDRGYNEQFF. This chain links TRBV5-4 with TRBJ2-1, with 10 bases matching TRBD1. The germline CDR1 and CDR2 sequences are SGHNT and YYREEE (reference sequence). The CDR3 runs 15 residues. Trimming cost V 2 bases and J 4 bases; bases outside gene matches: 3.

CDR3 sequence (DNA): TGTGCCAGCAGCCCTGAAACAGGGGTCCCCTCCTACAATGAGCAGTTCTTC. As protein: CASSPETGVPSYNEQFF. This chain connects TRBV7-9 to TRBJ2-1; 7 bases match TRBD1. The junction had 10 bases not matched to a gene; V was cut back by 5 bases and J by 0 bases. Per germline, CDR1 SEHNR and CDR2 FQNEAQ (reference sequence). The CDR3 is made up of 17 amino acids.

The V gene is TRBV7-6, the J gene TRBJ2-1; D is perhaps TRBD1 (5 bases). Germline CDR1 reads SGHVS; CDR2 reads FNYEAQ. This CDR3 region has 15 residues. Trimming removed 3 bases at V and 5 bases at J, with 14 bases between. DNA for the CDR3: TGTGCCAGCAGCTTCCAGGGTTTGCGCCACAATGAGCAGTTCTTC. This codes for CASSFQGLRHNEQFF.

V and J are TRBV6-6 and TRBJ1-5, with TRBD1 as a possible D gene (6 bases). The germline CDR1 and CDR2 sequences are MNHNY and SVGAGI (reference sequence). V dropped 4 bases and J dropped 3 bases, with 10 bases sitting between them. The length of the CDR3 is 14 residues. DNA of the CDR3: TGTGCCAGCAGTTCACAGGGTCTCAATCAGCCCCAGCATTTT. Residues: CASSSQGLNQPQHF.

This clone has just a few counts. V gene TRBV7-9 combines with J gene TRBJ2-7; 10 bases line up with TRBD2. Germline V gene data show CDR1 as SEHNR and CDR2 as FQNEAQ (reference sequence). The CDR3 extends over 17 amino acids. J was trimmed by 5 bases and V by 2 bases; bases with no gene match: 12. CDR3 loop: CASSLSSPSGSFHEQYF. The CDR3 bases are TGTGCCAGCAGCTTATCCTCTCCTAGCGGGAGTTTTCACGAGCAGTACTTC.